This entry concerns a single T cell receptor beta chain. All trial patients relapsed after autologous stem cell transplantation. These data are taken from a study of PD-1 blockade in classical Hodgkin lymphoma. CDR1 and CDR2 (germline): SGHRS, YFSETQ. V dropped 2 bases and J dropped 6 bases, with 8 bases sitting between them. The CDR3 is 13 amino acids. Only in-frame clones appear in the TCRdb table, and some are missing; sequencing was by immunoSEQ multiplex PCR. The sample yields 50,000 to 75,000 clones, 88% seen once. The V gene is TRBV5-1, the J gene TRBJ1-4, with D possibly matching TRBD1 (5 bases). The sequences come from peripheral blood mononuclear cells (PBMCs), collected before the second cycle of nivolumab. The clonotype originates from a human donor with classical Hodgkin lymphoma. DNA for the CDR3: TGCGCCAGCAGCTTCGGGGCAGATGAAAAACTGTTTTTT. Translated, it gives CASSFGADEKLFF.